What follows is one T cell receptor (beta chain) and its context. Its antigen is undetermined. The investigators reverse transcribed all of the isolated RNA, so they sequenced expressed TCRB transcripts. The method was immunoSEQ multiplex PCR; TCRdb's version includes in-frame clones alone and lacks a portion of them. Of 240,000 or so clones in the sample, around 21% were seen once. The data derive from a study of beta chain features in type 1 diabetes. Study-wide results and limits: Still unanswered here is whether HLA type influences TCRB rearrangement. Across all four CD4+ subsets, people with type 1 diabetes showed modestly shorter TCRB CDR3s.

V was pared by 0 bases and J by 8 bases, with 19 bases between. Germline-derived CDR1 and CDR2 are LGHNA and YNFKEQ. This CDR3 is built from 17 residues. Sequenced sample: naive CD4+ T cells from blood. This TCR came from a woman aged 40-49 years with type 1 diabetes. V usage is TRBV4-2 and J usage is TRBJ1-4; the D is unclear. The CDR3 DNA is TGTGCCAGCAGCCAAGACGGCCCGGCCTTCAGAGGGGAAAAACTGTTTTTT. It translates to CASSQDGPAFRGEKLFF.